The 10 T cell receptor beta chains given below trace back to one sample, sequenced in a study of blood T cell repertoires in COVID-19. Sequencing was performed with immunoSEQ multiplex PCR; in TCRdb, only in-frame clones are kept and a portion is missing. The data hold some 80,000 clones, with under 95% observed a single time. Sequenced: peripheral blood. Receptors originate from a woman older than 75 with active or convalescent COVID-19.

The chain is built from TRBV7-2 and TRBJ2-2; TRBD2 matches at 9 bases. This CDR3 spans 17 amino acids. The V gene end was trimmed by 5 bases and the J gene end by 6 bases; junction bases not matched to a gene: 13. Germline loops: CDR1 SGHTA, CDR2 FQGNSA. The DNA of the CDR3 is TGTGCCAGCAGCCAACAACCCACGGGACTAGCTCCCGGGGAGCTGTTTTTT. Its translation: CASSQQPTGLAPGELFF. The full variable domain, completed using reference TRBV7-2 and TRBJ2-2, is GAGVSQSPSNKVTEKGKDVELRCDPISGHTALYWYRQSLGQGLEFLIYFQGNSAPDKSGLPSDRFSAERTGGSVSTLTIQRTQQEDSAVYLCASSQQPTGLAPGELFFGEGSRLTVL.

This clone came up once. This chain connects TRBV7-3 to TRBJ2-1; 9 bases line up with TRBD2. Germline CDR1 and CDR2: SGHTA and FQGTGA. The ends lost 0 bases at V and 6 bases at J; junction bases unmatched: 3. The CDR3 spans 15 residues. The CDR3 sequence is CASSLTASGVNEQFF. In nucleotides, the CDR3 is TGTGCCAGCAGCTTAACGGCTAGCGGGGTCAATGAGCAGTTCTTC.

This chain links TRBV27 with TRBJ1-1; 8 bases line up with TRBD1. J was trimmed by 1 base and V by 0 bases; bases with no gene match: 4. In germline, CDR1 is MNHEY, CDR2 SMNVEV (reference sequence). The CDR3 is 16 amino acids. CDR3 in DNA: TGTGCCAGCAGTTTATCCAGGACAGGGACGAACACTGAAGCTTTCTTT. Protein product: CASSLSRTGTNTEAFF.

The chain uses TRBV6-6 and TRBJ1-2, with D tentatively TRBD1 (6 bases). Per the germline V gene, CDR1 is MNHNY and CDR2 is SVGAGI (reference sequence). The V end was cut by 5 bases, the J end by 1 base, with 8 bases between. The CDR3 totals 13 residues. The CDR3 region is CASSQGGNYGYTF. In DNA form, the CDR3 reads TGTGCCAGCAGTCAAGGGGGTAACTATGGCTACACCTTC.

This clone appeared a single time. This chain joins TRBV24-1 and TRBJ2-5; 8 positions match TRBD1. This CDR3 is built from 15 residues. J gave up 5 bases and V 2 bases, and 6 bases lay outside the gene matches. Germline CDR1 and CDR2: KGHDR and SFDVKD. The CDR3 region has the DNA TGTGCCACCAGTGATTCTAGGACAGGGCAGGAGACCCAGTACTTC. Amino acid sequence: CATSDSRTGQETQYF.

J is TRBJ2-1 and V is TRBV5-1; 7 bases match TRBD1. Trimming removed 3 bases from V and 0 bases from J; junction bases left unmatched: 6. This CDR3 contains 16 residues. The V gene's germline CDR1 is SGHRS and CDR2 YFSETQ. Written as DNA, the CDR3 is TGCGCCAGCAGCTGGGTAGCAGGGGGCTCCTACAATGAGCAGTTCTTC. Protein sequence: CASSWVAGGSYNEQFF. Drawing the rest from reference TRBV5-1 and TRBJ2-1, the complete variable domain is KAGVTQTPRYLIKTRGQQVTLSCSPISGHRSVSWYQQTPGQGLQFLFEYFSETQRNKGNFPGRFSGRQFSNSRSEMNVSTLELGDSALYLCASSWVAGGSYNEQFFGPGTRLTVL.

This clone has more than one count but fewer than ten. This rearrangement joins TRBV30 to TRBJ2-7; 10 nucleotides agree with TRBD1. Trimming cost V 4 bases and J 3 bases; bases outside gene matches: 3. CDR3 size: 13 residues. Germline CDR1 GTSNPN, CDR2 SVGIG (reference sequence). This CDR3 is CAWKTGGGYEQYF. As DNA, the CDR3 is TGTGCCTGGAAGACAGGGGGCGGCTACGAGCAGTACTTC.

The chain links TRBV6-5 to TRBJ2-7; 7 bases are a match to TRBD1. The CDR3 is 14 residues long. Germline CDR1 reads MNHEY; CDR2 reads SVGAGI. J was trimmed by 1 base and V by 7 bases; bases with no gene match: 7. The CDR3 DNA reads as TGTGCCAGCATGAGGACAGGCGGTTCCTACGAGCAGTACTTC. Amino acid sequence: CASMRTGGSYEQYF.

This sequence joins TRBV9 and TRBJ2-5; D may be TRBD2 (7 bases). The CDR3 has 15 residues. Per germline, CDR1 SGDLS and CDR2 YYNGEE. Trimming left V 7 bases short and J 1 base short, with 17 bases between. The CDR3, as DNA: TGTGCCAGCGGGGGGGCTAGCGGCCCCCAAGAGACCCAGTACTTC. Translated: CASGGASGPQETQYF.

The V call is TRBV7-9, the J call TRBJ2-1, with TRBD1 identical over 8 bases. Per the germline V gene, CDR1 is SEHNR and CDR2 is FQNEAQ (reference sequence). CDR3 length: 16 amino acids. The V gene end was trimmed by 5 bases and the J gene end by 3 bases; junction bases not matched to a gene: 9. The CDR3: CASSQETGARYNEQFF. CDR3 nucleotide sequence: TGTGCCAGCAGCCAGGAGACAGGGGCGCGCTACAATGAGCAGTTCTTC.